This T cell receptor (beta chain) stems from a study of shared clonotypes between healthy human individuals. Assay: immunoSEQ multiplex PCR; the TCRdb copy retains only in-frame clones and omits some. Found here are some 1.1 million clones, around 77% of them singletons; the top ten hold approximately 0.95%. The CDR3 has 16 amino acids. V shed 5 bases and J 8 bases; nucleotides not matched to a gene: 11. CDR1 is SGHTA and CDR2 is FQGNSA in the germline V gene. Sequencing was done on a sample of memory CD4+ T cells from PBMCs. The sample's subset: CD45RA-negative fraction. The chain recombines TRBV7-2 with TRBJ1-4; 10 nucleotides agree with TRBD1. This TCR derives from a man aged 18 to 35 in good health. Some clones in this sample may be carry-over from other donors' samples. Here the CDR3 reads CASSTVGTGAWEKLFF. The CDR3 nucleotides read TGTGCCAGCAGCACCGTAGGGACAGGGGCGTGGGAAAAACTGTTTTTT.